This TCR beta chain was identified during a study of blood T cell repertoires in COVID-19. The CDR3 is made up of 15 amino acids. Germline values: CDR1 SGHRS, CDR2 YFSETQ. V was shortened by 6 bases and J by 2 bases, with 15 bases between the two germline ends. Followed over time, Seattle patients had been enrolled while infection was active. The assay was immunoSEQ multiplex PCR, and TCRdb's table has in-frame clones only and misses some. Of some 140,000 clones listed, approximately 86% are singletons. The source is a man between 60 and 75 years old with COVID-19, enrolled during active disease. Sample: peripheral blood. V gene TRBV5-1 combines with J gene TRBJ2-1; perhaps TRBD2 as D (6 bases). CDR3 amino acids: CASTPDGGTYNEQFF. The CDR3, as DNA: TGCGCCAGCACCCCCGATGGCGGGACCTACAATGAGCAGTTCTTC.